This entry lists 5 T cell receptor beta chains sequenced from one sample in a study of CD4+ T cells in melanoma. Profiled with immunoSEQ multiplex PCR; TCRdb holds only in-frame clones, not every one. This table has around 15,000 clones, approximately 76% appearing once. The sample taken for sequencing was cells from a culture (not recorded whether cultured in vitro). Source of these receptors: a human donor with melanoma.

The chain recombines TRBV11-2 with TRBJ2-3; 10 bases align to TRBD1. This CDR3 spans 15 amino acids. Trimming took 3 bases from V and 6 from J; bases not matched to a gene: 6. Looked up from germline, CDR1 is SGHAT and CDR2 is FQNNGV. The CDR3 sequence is CASSFRRDRGDTQYF. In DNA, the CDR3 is TGTGCCAGCAGCTTCCGCCGGGACAGGGGCGATACGCAGTATTTT.

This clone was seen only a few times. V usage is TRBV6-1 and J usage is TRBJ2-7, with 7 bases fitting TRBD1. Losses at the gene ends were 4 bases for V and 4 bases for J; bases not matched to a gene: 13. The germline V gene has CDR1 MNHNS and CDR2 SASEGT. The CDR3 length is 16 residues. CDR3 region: CASSGFPPGQHYEQYF. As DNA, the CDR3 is TGTGCCAGCAGTGGCTTCCCACCGGGACAGCATTACGAGCAGTACTTC.

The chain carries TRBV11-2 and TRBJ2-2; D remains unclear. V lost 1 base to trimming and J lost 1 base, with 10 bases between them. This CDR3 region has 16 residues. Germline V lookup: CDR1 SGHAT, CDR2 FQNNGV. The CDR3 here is CASSLGNWGNTGELFF. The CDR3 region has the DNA TGTGCCAGCAGCTTAGGCAATTGGGGGAACACCGGGGAGCTGTTTTTT.

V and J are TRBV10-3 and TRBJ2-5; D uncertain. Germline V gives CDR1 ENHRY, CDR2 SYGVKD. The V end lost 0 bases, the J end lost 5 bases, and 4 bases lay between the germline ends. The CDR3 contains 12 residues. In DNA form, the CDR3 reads TGTGCCATCAGTGAGTCGGAGGAGACCCAGTACTTC. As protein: CAISESEETQYF.

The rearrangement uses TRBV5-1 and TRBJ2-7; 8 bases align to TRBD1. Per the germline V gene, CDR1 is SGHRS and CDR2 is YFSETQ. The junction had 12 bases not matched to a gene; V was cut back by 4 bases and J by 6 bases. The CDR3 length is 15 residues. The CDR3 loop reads CASSMDQGARSEQYF. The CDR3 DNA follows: TGCGCCAGCAGCATGGATCAGGGGGCTAGAAGCGAGCAGTACTTC.